This T cell receptor beta chain was identified during a study of Graves' ophthalmopathy and Graves' hyperthyroidism. RNA transcripts were the template, and TCR beta CDR3 regions were amplified from them. Following a first-round RT-PCR that used HTBI primers, a second-round multiplex PCR was carried out. TCRdb re-called the multiplex PCR reads through MiXCR, storing one row per CDR3 protein. Here the sample spans about 1.1 million distinct CDR3 sequences, less than 45% being singletons. Aged 18 to 65, hyperthyroidism patients had new diagnoses of under 2 months' duration. The CDR3 is made up of 17 amino acids. Germline assignment: CDR1 SGHDT and CDR2 YYEEEE. Between the trimmed V and J ends, which lost 4 bases and 0 bases, there was a span of 14 bases.

This TCR was recovered from an adult man with Graves' hyperthyroidism. The sample taken for sequencing was peripheral blood or thyroid tissue (not recorded which). V usage is TRBV5-6 and J usage is TRBJ1-6; D gene ambiguous. The CDR3 DNA sequence: TGTGCCAGCAGCCCCGGACCGATAAGCTCCTATAATTCACCCCTCCACTTT. Residues: CASSPGPISSYNSPLHF.